This T cell receptor beta chain was identified in a study of OX40 agonist ivuxolimab in advanced cancers. Study-wide context: Each dose-escalation patient presented with hepatocellular carcinoma, melanoma, renal cell or head and neck cancer. Partial responses were achieved by three patients, of whom one had hepatocellular carcinoma and two had cutaneous melanoma. Study results and caveats: Determination of antigen specificity was not performed for the expanded peripheral T cells.

V lost 4 bases and J lost 9; bases outside the gene matches: 14. The CDR3 contains 15 residues. Germline CDR1 reads SGHRS; CDR2 reads YFSETQ. With regard to this clone: Antigen specificity is unknown.

Patients were ineligible given autoimmune disease history or systemic immunosuppression. TCRdb keeps only in-frame clones here, not all; method: immunoSEQ multiplex PCR. The profile shows tens of thousands of clones, over 75% of them singletons. The receptor was derived from an adult with an advanced solid tumor such as melanoma, head and neck, liver or kidney cancer. This sample comprised CD4+ or CD8+ T cells sorted from blood, obtained in a trial of the OX40 agonist ivuxolimab. V usage is TRBV5-1 and J usage is TRBJ2-5; 8 positions agree with TRBD2. As DNA, the CDR3 is TGCGCCAGCAGCCCGGCGGGGGGCCCAATATCCCCCCAGTACTTC. Translating gives CASSPAGGPISPQYF.